This TCR beta chain was sequenced during a study of cytotoxic CD8 clonotypes in ibrutinib-treated CLL. Overall study: The taking of response samples occurred after a median about 13 months of treatment, with a range of 6 to 36. Sequenced samples delivered averages of 250,000 to 300,000 productive templates and tens of thousands of productive rearrangements.

Germline V gene lookup returns CDR1 SGHRS and CDR2 YFSETQ. The CDR3 covers 16 residues. V was trimmed by 0 bases and J by 0 bases, leaving 11 bases between them. Some clones are missing from TCRdb's copy, which holds only in-frame ones; the method was immunoSEQ multiplex PCR. The data hold just over 200,000 clones, with roughly 77% observed a single time. Specimen: PBMCs, collected after 12 months of ibrutinib treatment. The rearrangement joins TRBV5-1 to TRBJ2-3, with D uncertain. The receptor was derived from a human donor with chronic lymphocytic leukemia. CDR3 DNA: TGCGCCAGCAGCTTGGCCCTAGGCGCTAGCACAGATACGCAGTATTTT. Its translation is CASSLALGASTDTQYF. The variable domain in full, with the rest retrieved from reference TRBV5-1 and TRBJ2-3, is KAGVTQTPRYLIKTRGQQVTLSCSPISGHRSVSWYQQTPGQGLQFLFEYFSETQRNKGNFPGRFSGRQFSNSRSEMNVSTLELGDSALYLCASSLALGASTDTQYFGPGTRLTVL.